This T cell receptor (beta chain) was sequenced in a study of OX40 agonist ivuxolimab in advanced cancers. Background for the entire study: Ivuxolimab was a fully human IgG2 agonistic monoclonal antibody targeting the costimulatory receptor OX40 (CD134). Partial responses occurred in three dose-escalation patients: two with cutaneous melanoma and one with hepatocellular carcinoma. Intravenous ivuxolimab was administered to patients every 2 weeks at six dose levels: 0.01, 0.1, 0.3, 1.5, 3 and 10 mg/kg. Prior anti-PD-1, anti-PD-L1 or anti-CTLA-4 therapy was permitted, and checkpoint inhibitors had been received by approximately 39% of dose-escalation patients. The paper reports the monotherapy dose-escalation portion (N of about 54 patients) of the phase I ivuxolimab trial. Among the approximately 50 dose-escalation patients, about 19 had hepatocellular carcinoma, approximately 15 melanoma, 9 renal cell carcinoma and 9 head and neck cancer. Peripheral TCRbeta sequencing aimed to test whether ivuxolimab altered TCR sequence diversity and caused clonal T-cell expansion. The dose-escalation cohort was roughly 80% male with a mean age of about 58 years, ranging from about 20 to 85.

The investigation overall reported the following: After ivuxolimab, CD8+ T cells had more expanded clones than CD4+ T cells on average. Partial responders in the 0.1-3.0 mg/kg groups had among the lowest normalized peripheral clonal expansion, especially among CD8+ T cells. Low levels of normalized T-cell clonal expansion were also seen in some patients who did not respond. At doses of 0.1 to 3.0 mg/kg, clonal expansion of both CD4+ and CD8+ blood T cells was observed from baseline to week 6. Which antigens the clonally expanded peripheral T cells were specific for was not determined.

Notes on this clone: The antigen it binds to is not known. The record has no base qualities; no much larger clone is one base away.

Genomic DNA was isolated from the sorted cells so that the TCRbeta CDR3 region could be sequenced. The immunoSEQ Assay was used to sequence the TCRbeta CDR3 regions. The table comes from immuneACCESS by way of TCRdb, which keeps in-frame sequences with V and J called. Part of the clones is missing from these tables; in studies checked, under half for an unresolved V gene and the rest for unknown reasons. This sample lists about 35,000 clones; under 85% were detected once. The top ten hold about 21% of the sample. CDR1 DFQATT and CDR2 SNEGSKA were looked up in the germline V gene (reference sequence). Spanning cysteine to phenylalanine, the CDR3 consists of 11 amino acids. This entry keeps only the CDR3 DNA: 33 bases, framed from base 1. V loses 5 bases, J loses 3 bases, and the germline ends lie 7 bases apart. Patients with a history of autoimmune disease or receiving systemic immunosuppression were excluded from the trial. Peripheral blood for TCR sequencing was drawn from every dose cohort at baseline, at cycle 4 day 1 and at cycle 7 day 1. Samples came from an open-label, multicenter, first-in-human phase I dose-escalation trial of ivuxolimab. Adults with locally advanced or metastatic head and neck squamous cell, hepatocellular, melanoma or renal cell carcinoma were enrolled in the trial. Before TCR sequencing, CD4+ T cells and CD8+ T cells were sorted from peripheral blood as separate populations.

The chain links TRBV20-1 with TRBJ1-2, and perhaps TRBD1 as D gene, on 5 matching bases. The clonotype comes from an adult with an advanced solid tumor such as melanoma, head and neck, liver or kidney cancer. The material sequenced was CD4+ or CD8+ T cells sorted from blood, taken in a trial of the OX40 agonist ivuxolimab. The CDR3 reads as follows: CSAWGDYGYTF. The nucleotides read TGCAGTGCTTGGGGGGACTATGGCTACACCTTC.